A single T cell receptor beta chain is shown here with its context. The sample comes from a study of blood T cell repertoires in COVID-19. The CDR3 is made up of 14 amino acids. Trimming took 3 bases from V and 4 from J; bases not matched to a gene: 3. CDR1 and CDR2 from the germline V gene are MGHRA and YSYEKL. Produced via immunoSEQ multiplex PCR; TCRdb's table is partial and in-frame only. The table has tens of thousands of clones, roughly 87% seen once. The specimen was peripheral blood. The chain combines TRBV4-1 with TRBJ2-1, with TRBD1 identical over 7 bases. This sequence originates from a man in his fifties or sixties with active COVID-19. CDR3 in DNA: TGCGCCAGCAGCCACGGCAGGGGGTACAATGAGCAGTTCTTC. It translates to CASSHGRGYNEQFF.